This TCR beta chain derives from a study of cytomegalovirus exposure and HLA in healthy donors. Both 60 Vbeta primers and 13 Jbeta primers went into the PCR. Sequencing used immunoSEQ multiplex PCR; TCRdb keeps in-frame clones, though not all of them. Seen here are over 150,000 clones, approximately 77% observed once, and the top ten hold 1.2% to 1.5%. Unmatched junction bases numbered 3, after V lost 4 bases and J lost 7 bases. From germline, CDR1 is GTSNPN and CDR2 SVGIG (reference sequence). CDR3 size: 12 residues. Details on this clone: Its specificity is unknown.

Study-level points and caveats: A link between a missense DCLRE1C variant and TCR beta V- and J-gene trimming emerged from a later analysis. The classifier was said to identify cytomegalovirus status with high specificity and sensitivity. Many donors carried some public TCRs, although rarity characterized most TCR sequences.

Sequenced material: PBMCs. The receptor's source is a man between 18 and 35 years old in good health and CMV-seronegative. The chain combines TRBV30 with TRBJ2-1, with 8 bases matching TRBD2. CDR3 bases: TGTGCCTGGACAACGGGGGGGAATGAGCAGTTCTTC. Translating gives CAWTTGGNEQFF.